The next 18 T cell receptor gamma chains were all read from a single sample in a study of gamma-delta T cells after stem cell transplantation. TCRdb re-analyzed the RT-PCR reads via CATT. The sample gives over a thousand gamma-chain clones, 86% of which show up once; roughly 7% is in the top ten. The sequenced sample was gamma-delta T cells. These receptors all come from a human donor. It is not recorded whose cells these are; they may come from a transplant donor.

This clone appeared a single time. The chain employs TRGV5 and TRGJ1 or TRGJ2. TCRdb does not report a J gene; here it was assigned by matching the DNA to germline references. This CDR3 comprises 14 residues. The V and J ends lost 0 bases and 3 bases, in that order; junction bases with no gene match: 5. CDR1 and CDR2 (germline): VINAFY, YDVSNSKD. The CDR3 here is CATWDRPIYYKKLF. CDR3 sequence (DNA): TGTGCCACCTGGGACAGGCCCATTTATTATAAGAAACTCTTT.

V gene TRGV8 combines with J gene TRGJP2. Germline matching of the DNA provided the J gene here, since TCRdb leaves it blank. The CDR3 extends over 16 amino acids. The V gene end was trimmed by 0 bases and the J gene end by 8 bases; junction bases not matched to a gene: 12. Germline assignment: CDR1 VENAVY and CDR2 YDSYNSRV. The CDR3 DNA sequence: TGTGCCACCTGGGATAGGCCGGATGGGATAGATTGGATCAAGACGTTT. As protein: CATWDRPDGIDWIKTF.

The genes are TRGV9 and TRGJ1 or TRGJ2. No J gene is reported in TCRdb; it was inferred here by comparing the DNA with germline. Germline V gene data show CDR1 as GITISATS and CDR2 as ISYDGTV (reference sequence). V lost 0 bases to trimming and J lost 11 bases; unmatched junction nucleotides: 19. The CDR3 is 16 residues long. CDR3 sequence (DNA): TGTGCCTTGTGGGAGGTGGAAGCGGGGTTTAGACGGGAGAAACTCTTT. Encoded protein: CALWEVEAGFRREKLF.

DNA for the CDR3: TGTGCCTTGTGGGAGACCCAGTACTTC. Encoded protein: CALWETQYF. Here the V gene is TRGV9, but the J gene went uncalled. The CDR3 contains 9 residues. Germline values: CDR1 GITISATS, CDR2 ISYDGTV (reference sequence).

This chain links TRGV3 with TRGJP2. Here the J gene was assigned by germline matching of the DNA, as TCRdb has none. Unmatched junction bases numbered 10, after V lost 0 bases and J lost 3 bases. The CDR3 contains 17 residues. In germline, CDR1 is VTNTFY, CDR2 YDVSTARD (reference sequence). CDR3 sequence reads: CATWDRFVLGSDWIKTF. In nucleotides, the CDR3 is TGTGCCACCTGGGACAGGTTTGTATTGGGTAGTGATTGGATCAAGACGTTT.

The chain joins TRGV2 to TRGJ1 or TRGJ2. TCRdb supplies no J gene; here it was assigned by aligning the nucleotide sequence to germline. Germline V lookup: CDR1 EGSNGY, CDR2 YDSYNSKV. The CDR3 consists of 12 residues. The V gene end was trimmed by 0 bases and the J gene end by 5 bases; junction bases not matched to a gene: 1. The CDR3 loop is CATWDGHYKKLF. DNA of the CDR3: TGTGCCACCTGGGACGGGCATTATAAGAAACTCTTT.

This CDR3 is CATWDGRWIKTF. The CDR3 DNA follows: TGTGCCACCTGGGACGGGCGATGGATCAAGACGTTT. The gene calls are TRGV2 and TRGJP2. Matching the DNA to germline supplied the J gene, which TCRdb does not give. Germline V gene sequence: CDR1 EGSNGY, CDR2 YDSYNSKV. This CDR3 is built from 12 residues. Germline trimming cut 0 bases from V and 11 bases from J; bases unmatched to any gene: 3.

This clone was picked up a small number of times. This chain uses TRGV9 with TRGJ1 or TRGJ2. TCRdb does not report a J gene; here it was assigned by matching the DNA to germline references. The germline gives CDR1 GITISATS, CDR2 ISYDGTV (reference sequence). The CDR3 spans 15 residues. V lost 2 bases, J lost 4 bases, and 11 bases stayed unmatched. CDR3 bases: TGTGCCTTGTGGGAGGCCCCGAGGGTATATTATAAGAAACTCTTT. It specifies CALWEAPRVYYKKLF.

CDR3 sequence: CATWDQKLF. CDR3 nucleotides: TGTGCCACCTGGGACCAGAAACTCTTT. This chain uses TRGV4 with TRGJ1 or TRGJ2. TCRdb lists no J gene, so it was determined here by aligning the DNA to germline. After removal of 4 bases from V and 11 bases from J, the junction contained 2 bases not matched to a gene. Germline CDR1 is EGSTGY and CDR2 is YDSYTSSV. CDR3 size: 9 residues.

The V gene is TRGV4, the J gene TRGJ1 or TRGJ2. TCRdb records no J gene; here it was assigned by comparing the DNA to germline. There are 12 residues in the CDR3. V shed 3 bases, J shed 5 bases, and the junction held 4 bases outside the gene matches. Germline V gene data show CDR1 as EGSTGY and CDR2 as YDSYTSSV. The DNA of the CDR3 is TGTGCCACCTGGGATTGGAATTATAAGAAACTCTTT. It specifies CATWDWNYKKLF.

The J gene is TRGJP2, the V gene TRGV2. The J gene was missing in TCRdb and was found by matching the end of the DNA to germline. Germline loops: CDR1 EGSNGY, CDR2 YDSYNSKV. The trim removed 2 bases at V and 0 bases at J, leaving 3 bases unmatched. CDR3 length: 15 amino acids. CDR3 nucleotide sequence: TGTGCCACCTGGGACGCAAATAGTAGTGATTGGATCAAGACGTTT. Translation: CATWDANSSDWIKTF.

CDR3 residues: CATWDGQCSDWIKTF. DNA for the CDR3: TGTGCCACCTGGGACGGGCAGTGTAGTGATTGGATCAAGACGTTT. V usage is TRGV2 and J usage is TRGJP2. TCRdb lists no J gene, so it was determined here by aligning the DNA to germline. Germline loops: CDR1 EGSNGY, CDR2 YDSYNSKV. V shed 0 bases and J 3 bases; nucleotides not matched to a gene: 4. The CDR3 length is 15 residues.

The chain has TRGV2 and TRGJ1 or TRGJ2. The J gene, missing from TCRdb, was assigned here through DNA to germline matching. The junction had 5 bases not matched to a gene; V was cut back by 0 bases and J by 12 bases. CDR3 length equals 11 residues. CDR1 is EGSNGY and CDR2 is YDSYNSKV in the germline V gene. The CDR3 region has the DNA TGTGCCACCTGGGACGGGCGGGGGAAACTCTTT. Its protein product is CATWDGRGKLF.

The gene calls are TRGV2 and TRGJ1 or TRGJ2. Here the J gene was assigned by germline matching of the DNA, as TCRdb has none. Per germline, CDR1 EGSNGY and CDR2 YDSYNSKV. V was clipped by 0 bases and J by 4 bases; unmatched bases: 9. The CDR3 contains 15 residues. CDR3 in amino acids: CATWDGPLGYYKKLF. The DNA for the CDR3 is TGTGCCACCTGGGACGGGCCACTGGGGTATTATAAGAAACTCTTT.

As for this clone: This may be a read error: a much more frequent sequence differs by one nucleotide. The sample contains more than one DNA sequence encoding this CDR3. The chain carries TRGV9 and TRGJP. Since TCRdb gives no J gene, matching the DNA to germline was used here to assign it. This CDR3 spans 15 amino acids. Looked up from germline, CDR1 is GITISATS and CDR2 is ISYDGTV (reference sequence). V was clipped by 4 bases and J by 4 bases; unmatched bases: 1. The CDR3 DNA is TGTGCCTTGTGGGAACAAGAGTTGGGCAAAAAAATCAAGGTATTT. Translated: CALWEQELGKKIKVF.

This clone was detected only a few times. The rearrangement links TRGV2 to TRGJ1 or TRGJ2. As TCRdb names no J gene, one was assigned here on the basis of a DNA match to germline. The CDR3 is 13 amino acids. V trimming: 0 bases; J trimming: 4 bases; junction bases outside the gene matches: 3. Per the germline V gene, CDR1 is EGSNGY and CDR2 is YDSYNSKV. The CDR3 loop reads CATWDGQYYKKLF. CDR3 nucleotide sequence: TGTGCCACCTGGGACGGGCAGTATTATAAGAAACTCTTT.

The chain joins TRGV9 to TRGJP. Germline matching of the DNA provided the J gene here, since TCRdb leaves it blank. V was pared by 0 bases and J by 9 bases, with 5 bases of the junction left unmatched. Germline V gene lookup returns CDR1 GITISATS and CDR2 ISYDGTV (reference sequence). The CDR3 spans 16 residues. CDR3 protein: CALWEVSGLGKKIKVF. The CDR3 DNA is TGTGCCTTGTGGGAGGTGAGCGGGTTGGGCAAAAAAATCAAGGTATTT.

No V gene was called, though TRGJ1 or TRGJ2 was called as the J gene. The CDR3 consists of 12 residues. The DNA of the CDR3 is TGTGCCACCTGGGACTTGGATTATAAGAAACTCTTT. Its protein is CATWDLDYKKLF.